One sample yielded the 2 T cell receptor beta chains listed below, sequenced in a study of Graves' ophthalmopathy and Graves' hyperthyroidism. The authors amplified TCR beta CDR3 regions from RNA transcripts. RT-PCR was first run with HTBI primers, then multiplex PCR in a second round. TCRdb reprocessed the multiplex PCR reads via MiXCR and lists one record per CDR3 protein. The sample shows around 1,000,000 distinct CDR3 sequences, about two fifths of them seen only once. Input material: peripheral blood or thyroid tissue (not recorded which). These receptors were collected from an adult man with Graves' hyperthyroidism.

This clonotype was seen repeatedly, ten times or more. The chain links TRBV20-1 to TRBJ1-3; unclear D gene. Germline CDR1 is DFQATT and CDR2 is SNEGSKA (reference sequence). The length of the CDR3 is 13 residues. V lost 4 bases and J 2 bases, leaving 9 bases between the germline ends. CDR3 nucleotide sequence: TGCAGTGCTATCGAGGTGACTGGAAACACCATATATTTT. It translates to CSAIEVTGNTIYF.

This clonotype occurred a few times. CDR3 in DNA: TGTGCCAGCAGTTACGCGGTGGCGGGAGAAAGCAACGAGCAGTACTTC. It codes for CASSYAVAGESNEQYF. This chain joins TRBV6-5 and TRBJ2-7, with 7 bases identical to TRBD2. CDR1 is MNHEY, CDR2 SVGAGI, per germline. With V trimmed by 2 bases and J by 5 bases, 12 bases remained unmatched. The CDR3 contains 16 residues.